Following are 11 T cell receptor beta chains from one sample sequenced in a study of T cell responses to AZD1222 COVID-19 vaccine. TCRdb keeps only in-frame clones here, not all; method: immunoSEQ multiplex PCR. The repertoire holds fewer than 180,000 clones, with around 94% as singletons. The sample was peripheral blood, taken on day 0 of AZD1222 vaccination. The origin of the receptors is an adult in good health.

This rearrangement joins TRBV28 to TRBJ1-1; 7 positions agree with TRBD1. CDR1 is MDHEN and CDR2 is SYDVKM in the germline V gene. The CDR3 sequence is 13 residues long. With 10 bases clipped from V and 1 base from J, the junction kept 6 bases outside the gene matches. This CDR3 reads CATGRTGNTEAFF. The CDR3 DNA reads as TGTGCCACCGGACGGACAGGGAACACTGAAGCTTTCTTT.

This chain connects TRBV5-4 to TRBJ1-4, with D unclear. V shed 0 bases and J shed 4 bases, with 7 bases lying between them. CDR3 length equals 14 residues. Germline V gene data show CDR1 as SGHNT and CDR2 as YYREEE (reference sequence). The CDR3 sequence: CASSLERNNEKLFF. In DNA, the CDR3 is TGTGCCAGCAGCTTGGAACGGAATAATGAAAAACTGTTTTTT.

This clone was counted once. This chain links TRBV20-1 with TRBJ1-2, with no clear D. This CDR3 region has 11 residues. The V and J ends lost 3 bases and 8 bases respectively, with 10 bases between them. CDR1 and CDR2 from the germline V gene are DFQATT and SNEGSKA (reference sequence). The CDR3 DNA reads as TGCAGTGCTAGGAAGGGCGGGGGCTACACCTTC. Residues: CSARKGGGYTF.

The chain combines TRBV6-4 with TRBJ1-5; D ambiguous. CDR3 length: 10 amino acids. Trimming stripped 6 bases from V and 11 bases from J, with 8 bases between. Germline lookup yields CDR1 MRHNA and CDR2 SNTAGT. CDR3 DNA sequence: TGTGCCAGCAGCCCCCCCGCCCAGCATTTT. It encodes CASSPPAQHF.

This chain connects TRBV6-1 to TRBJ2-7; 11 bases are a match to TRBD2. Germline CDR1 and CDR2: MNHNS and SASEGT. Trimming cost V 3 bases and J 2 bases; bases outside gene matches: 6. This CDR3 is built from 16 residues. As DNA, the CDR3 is TGTGCCAGCAGTGACTTCGTAGCGGGAGGGCCCTACGAGCAGTACGTC. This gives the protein CASSDFVAGGPYEQYV.

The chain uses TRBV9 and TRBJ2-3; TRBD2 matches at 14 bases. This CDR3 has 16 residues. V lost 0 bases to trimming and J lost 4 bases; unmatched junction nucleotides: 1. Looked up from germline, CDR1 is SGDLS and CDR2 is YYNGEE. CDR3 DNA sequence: TGTGCCAGCAGCGTAGCGGGACTAGCGGGAGCAGATACGCAGTATTTT. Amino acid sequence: CASSVAGLAGADTQYF.

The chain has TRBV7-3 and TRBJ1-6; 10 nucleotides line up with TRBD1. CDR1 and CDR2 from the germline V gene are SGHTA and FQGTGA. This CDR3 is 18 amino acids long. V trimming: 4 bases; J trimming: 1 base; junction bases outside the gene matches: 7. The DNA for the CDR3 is TGTGCCAGCAGCTCGGGACAGGGGCCAGGGTCCTATAATTCACCCCTCCACTTT. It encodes CASSSGQGPGSYNSPLHF.

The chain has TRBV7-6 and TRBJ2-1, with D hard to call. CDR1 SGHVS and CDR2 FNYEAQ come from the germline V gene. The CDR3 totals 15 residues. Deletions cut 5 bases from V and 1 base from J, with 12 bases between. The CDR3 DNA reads TGTGCCAGCAGCCTCCGGTTAGGGTCCTACAATGAGCAGTTCTTC. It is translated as CASSLRLGSYNEQFF.

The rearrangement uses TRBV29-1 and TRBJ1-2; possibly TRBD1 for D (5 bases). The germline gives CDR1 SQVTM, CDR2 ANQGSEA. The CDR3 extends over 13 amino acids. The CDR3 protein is CTITPGQGIGYTF. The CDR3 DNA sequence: TGCACCATCACTCCGGGGCAGGGTATTGGCTACACCTTC. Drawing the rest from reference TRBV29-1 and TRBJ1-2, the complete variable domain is SAVISQKPSRDICQRGTSLTIQCQVDSQVTMMFWYRQQPGQSLTLIATANQGSEATYESGFVIDKFPISRPNLTFSTLTVSNMSPEDSSIYLCTITPGQGIGYTFGSGTRLTVV.

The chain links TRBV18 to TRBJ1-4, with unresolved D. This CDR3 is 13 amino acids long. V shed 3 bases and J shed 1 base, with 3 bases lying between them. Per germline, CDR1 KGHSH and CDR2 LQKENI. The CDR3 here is CASSPGTNEKLFF. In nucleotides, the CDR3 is TGTGCCAGCTCACCGGGAACTAATGAAAAACTGTTTTTT.

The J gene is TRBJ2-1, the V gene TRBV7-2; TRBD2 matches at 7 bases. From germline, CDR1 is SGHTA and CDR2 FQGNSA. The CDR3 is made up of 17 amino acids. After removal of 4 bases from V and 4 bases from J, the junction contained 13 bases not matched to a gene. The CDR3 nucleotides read TGTGCCAGCAGCTCTCAAACCCAACTAGCGTTTTACAATGAGCAGTTCTTC. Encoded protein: CASSSQTQLAFYNEQFF.